The clone carrying this T cell receptor (beta chain) was seen just once. The data originate from a study of T cell changes during pregnancy in multiple sclerosis. Method: immunoSEQ multiplex PCR; TCRdb's copy keeps in-frame clones and lacks some. The sample shows tens of thousands of clones, roughly 90% of them seen only once. The CDR3 consists of 15 residues. V dropped 2 bases and J dropped 1; count of bases not matched to a gene: 3. Looked up from germline, CDR1 is SEHNR and CDR2 is FQNEAQ (reference sequence). The V gene is TRBV7-9, the J gene TRBJ2-3, with 7 bases identical to TRBD2. Sequencing used CD4+ T cells from peripheral blood mononuclear cells, obtained after pregnancy. This clonotype was sampled from a female donor in good health, enrolled as a control in a pregnancy study. This chain's CDR3 is CASSLKRGGTDTQYF. In DNA, the CDR3 is TGTGCCAGCAGCTTAAAGCGGGGCGGCACAGATACGCAGTATTTT.